One and the same sample provided the 29 T cell receptor beta chains below, sequenced in a study of control samples from healthy donors and cancer patients. Clones were sequenced by immunoSEQ multiplex PCR, and TCRdb holds only the in-frame ones, with some missing. The table lists some 80,000 clones, around nine tenths of them singletons, with 5.5% in the top ten. The specimen was blood. Receptor source: a middle-aged man in good health.

This chain joins TRBV7-3 and TRBJ2-1; 9 bases fit TRBD1. V was clipped by 2 bases and J by 7 bases; unmatched bases: 9. CDR3 size: 16 residues. Germline V gene data show CDR1 as SGHTA and CDR2 as FQGTGA. CDR3 nucleotides: TGTGCCAGCAGCTTATTACGGACAGGGGTTTTGAATGAGCAGTTCTTC. The encoded protein is CASSLLRTGVLNEQFF. The complete variable domain, with remaining parts taken from reference TRBV7-3 and TRBJ2-1, reads GAGVSQTPSNKVTEKGKYVELRCDPISGHTALYWYRQSLGQGPEFLIYFQGTGAADDSGLPNDRFFAVRPEGSVSTLKIQRTERGDSAVYLCASSLLRTGVLNEQFFGPGTRLTVL.

This chain connects TRBV11-3 to TRBJ2-7; no definite D call. Trimming took off 1 base at V and 5 bases at J, with 6 bases between the two ends. Germline V gene data show CDR1 as SGHNT and CDR2 as YENEEA. The CDR3 consists of 12 residues. CDR3 DNA sequence: TGTGCCAGCAGCTTAGGTCCCCACGAGCAGTACTTC. This sequence encodes CASSLGPHEQYF.

This sequence joins TRBV7-9 and TRBJ2-5, with 8 nucleotides matching TRBD2. Germline CDR1 is SEHNR and CDR2 is FQNEAQ (reference sequence). V lost 6 bases, J lost 5 bases, and 11 bases stayed unmatched. The CDR3 extends over 15 amino acids. CDR3 sequence reads: CASRSSAGGRETQYF. As DNA, the CDR3 is TGTGCCAGCAGGAGCAGTGCGGGGGGTAGGGAGACCCAGTACTTC.

For the CDR3, the DNA is TGTGCCACCAGTGATCCGCGGACAGGGGGGGAGACCCAGTACTTC. Its protein is CATSDPRTGGETQYF. V and J are TRBV24-1 and TRBJ2-5, with TRBD1 identical over 10 bases. Germline assignment: CDR1 KGHDR and CDR2 SFDVKD. The ends lost 3 bases at V and 5 bases at J; junction bases unmatched: 5. This CDR3 spans 15 amino acids.

V and J are TRBV12-3 or TRBV12-4 and TRBJ2-5; D gene ambiguous. The CDR3 has 13 residues. Trimming pared 4 bases from V and 3 bases from J, leaving 9 bases between. The CDR3 reads CASSSPRKETQYF. The CDR3 region has the DNA TGTGCCAGCAGTTCTCCGCGGAAAGAGACCCAGTACTTC.

This clone is a singleton in its sample. V usage is TRBV4-1 and J usage is TRBJ1-4; a possible D gene is TRBD1 (5 bases). This CDR3 has 14 residues. Germline CDR1 reads MGHRA; CDR2 reads YSYEKL. Trimming left V 4 bases short and J 4 bases short, with 10 bases between. The CDR3 sequence is CASSLDSLNEKLFF. The DNA of the CDR3 is TGCGCCAGCAGCCTCGACAGCCTTAATGAAAAACTGTTTTTT.

This clone appeared a few times. The chain recombines TRBV19 with TRBJ1-2; 9 nucleotides match TRBD1. Germline loops: CDR1 LNHDA, CDR2 SQIVND (reference sequence). Unmatched junction bases numbered 9, after V lost 3 bases and J lost 13 bases. The CDR3 is made up of 13 amino acids. The CDR3 DNA follows: TGTGCCAGTAGTATGGGACAGGGACGAGATGTCACCTTC. The encoded protein is CASSMGQGRDVTF.

The CDR3 bases are TGCGCCAGCAGCCAAGATGTCCGGAGGGCCGACAGGGCCACTGAAGCTTTCTTT. Translating gives CASSQDVRRADRATEAFF. The gene calls are TRBV4-1 and TRBJ1-1; 7 nucleotides line up with TRBD1. Germline CDR1 reads MGHRA; CDR2 reads YSYEKL. With V trimmed by 0 bases and J by 4 bases, 14 bases remained unmatched. This CDR3 is built from 18 residues.

This chain links TRBV5-1 with TRBJ1-3; D perhaps matches TRBD1 (6 bases). The germline V gene encodes CDR1 SGHRS and CDR2 YFSETQ. The CDR3 is made up of 16 amino acids. Trimming pared 2 bases from V and 0 bases from J, leaving 12 bases between. CDR3 DNA sequence: TGCGCCAGCAGCTTCGGGGGCGAGGGCTCTGGAAACACCATATATTTT. Amino acid sequence: CASSFGGEGSGNTIYF.

The chain has TRBV5-1 and TRBJ2-1; D may be TRBD2 (5 bases). There are 16 residues in the CDR3. V shed 2 bases and J shed 0 bases, with 12 bases lying between them. The germline CDR1 and CDR2 sequences are SGHRS and YFSETQ. The CDR3 DNA reads TGCGCCAGCAGCTTCGGGATATCGAGCTCCTACAATGAGCAGTTCTTC. Its translation: CASSFGISSSYNEQFF.

This chain links TRBV4-1 with TRBJ1-4; the D is unclear. Looked up from germline, CDR1 is MGHRA and CDR2 is YSYEKL. Trimming removed 0 bases from V and 2 bases from J, with 10 bases in between. The CDR3 runs 16 residues. The CDR3 nucleotides read TGCGCCAGCAGCCAAGATCGGGTTTTCACTAATGAAAAACTGTTTTTT. This gives the protein CASSQDRVFTNEKLFF.

The V and J genes are TRBV19 and TRBJ1-1; 9 bases agree with TRBD1. Germline CDR1 is LNHDA and CDR2 is SQIVND (reference sequence). Trimming removed 7 bases from V and 4 bases from J; junction bases left unmatched: 10. This CDR3 is built from 15 residues. As DNA, the CDR3 is TGTGCCAGTATCCCGAACCGGGACAGGGCCACTGAAGCTTTCTTT. Its translation: CASIPNRDRATEAFF.

The chain recombines TRBV2 with TRBJ2-6; D call uncertain. The CDR3 extends over 16 amino acids. Trimming left V 5 bases short and J 0 bases short, with 11 bases between. CDR1 SNHLY and CDR2 FYNNEI come from the germline V gene. The CDR3 nucleotides are TGTGCCAGCAGTTCGTCACAGCTCTCTGGGGCCAACGTCCTGACTTTC. Encoded protein: CASSSSQLSGANVLTF.

This rearrangement joins TRBV5-6 to TRBJ1-6, with TRBD1 as a possible D gene (5 bases). CDR1 and CDR2 from the germline V gene are SGHDT and YYEEEE. V lost 4 bases and J 13 bases, leaving 21 bases between the germline ends. This CDR3 region has 15 residues. CDR3 region: CASSPRQGLYPPLHF. CDR3 bases: TGTGCCAGCAGCCCTCGGCAGGGTTTATACCCTCCCCTCCACTTT. Together with reference TRBV5-6 and TRBJ1-6, the CDR3 gives the full variable domain: DAGVTQSPTHLIKTRGQQVTLRCSPKSGHDTVSWYQQALGQGPQFIFQYYEEEERQRGNFPDRFSGHQFPNYSSELNVNALLLGDSALYLCASSPRQGLYPPLHFGNGTRLTVT.

The J gene is TRBJ2-2, the V gene TRBV27; D unresolved. Germline V lookup: CDR1 MNHEY, CDR2 SMNVEV (reference sequence). V was cut by 5 bases and J by 3 bases, with 7 bases left in between. The CDR3 is 13 residues long. Here the CDR3 reads CASSGADTGELFF. CDR3 nucleotide sequence: TGTGCCAGCAGTGGTGCAGACACCGGGGAGCTGTTTTTT.

This chain joins TRBV5-5 and TRBJ2-7, with D perhaps given as TRBD1 or TRBD2 (6 bases each). Per the germline V gene, CDR1 is SGHKS and CDR2 is YYEKEE (reference sequence). There are 15 residues in the CDR3. V was shortened by 2 bases and J by 0 bases, with 12 bases between the two germline ends. The CDR3 loop is CASSFQGGSSYEQYF. The CDR3 coding sequence is TGTGCCAGCAGCTTTCAAGGGGGGAGCTCCTACGAGCAGTACTTC.

V usage is TRBV7-3 and J usage is TRBJ2-5, with unresolved D. CDR3 length equals 15 residues. CDR1 and CDR2 (germline): SGHTA, FQGTGA. The V gene lost 2 bases and the J gene lost 1 base, with 11 bases spanning the gap. In DNA, the CDR3 is TGTGCCAGCAGCTTATTTGTAAAGCCCCAAGAGACCCAGTACTTC. Translated: CASSLFVKPQETQYF.

This rearrangement joins TRBV3-1 (or the pseudogene TRBV3-2) to TRBJ2-7, with D perhaps given as TRBD1 or TRBD2 (5 bases each). Germline V gene sequence: CDR1 LGHDT, CDR2 YNNKEL (reference sequence). The CDR3 length is 16 residues. Trimming cost V 1 base and J 4 bases, with 17 bases left between them. This CDR3 is CASSQVVGTPPYEQYF. For the CDR3, the DNA is TGTGCCAGCAGCCAAGTCGTGGGGACCCCTCCGTACGAGCAGTACTTC.

This clone has only a few counts. The chain carries TRBV6-5 and TRBJ2-7; 8 bases map to TRBD2. CDR1 is MNHEY and CDR2 is SVGAGI in the germline V gene. There are 14 residues in the CDR3. V lost 5 bases, J lost 0 bases, and 3 bases stayed unmatched. The CDR3 DNA sequence: TGTGCCAGCAGTCCCAGCGGGAGCTCCTACGAGCAGTACTTC. It codes for CASSPSGSSYEQYF.

This clone was observed a few times. The chain recombines TRBV6-1 with TRBJ1-5, with D tentatively TRBD1 (6 bases). V lost 2 bases and J lost 9, with 20 bases in between. The CDR3 is 16 residues long. From germline, CDR1 is MNHNS and CDR2 SASEGT. The CDR3 region has the DNA TGTGCCAGCAGTGAATCGTCTGACAGGCCCGCGGGGCCCCAGCATTTT. Translated: CASSESSDRPAGPQHF.

This chain uses TRBV19 with TRBJ2-5; 11 nucleotides line up with TRBD2. The V gene end was trimmed by 3 bases and the J gene end by 3 bases; junction bases not matched to a gene: 6. There are 16 residues in the CDR3. CDR1 and CDR2 from the germline V gene are LNHDA and SQIVND (reference sequence). CDR3 in DNA: TGTGCCAGTAGTATGGGCCTAGCGGGGGGCAAAGAGACCCAGTACTTC. Protein: CASSMGLAGGKETQYF.

The chain's CDR3 is CASNAGQVTYEQYF. For the CDR3, the DNA is TGTGCCAGCAATGCGGGACAGGTGACCTACGAGCAGTACTTC. The genes are TRBV6-5 and TRBJ2-7; 8 nucleotides line up with TRBD1. The CDR3 sequence is 14 residues long. With V trimmed by 7 bases and J by 2 bases, 7 bases remained unmatched. Germline-derived CDR1 and CDR2 are MNHEY and SVGAGI.

The chain uses TRBV29-1 and TRBJ2-1, with D possibly TRBD2 on 6 matching bases. Germline V gene sequence: CDR1 SQVTM, CDR2 ANQGSEA. Trimming pared 1 base from V and 11 bases from J, leaving 12 bases between. The CDR3 extends over 12 amino acids. This CDR3 reads CSVEGTSRKQFF. The DNA for the CDR3 is TGCAGCGTTGAAGGAACTAGCAGAAAGCAGTTCTTC.

The chain uses TRBV2 and TRBJ1-5, with D unclear. V dropped 1 base and J dropped 5 bases, with 6 bases sitting between them. There are 13 residues in the CDR3. Per the germline V gene, CDR1 is SNHLY and CDR2 is FYNNEI. CDR3 in DNA: TGTGCCAGCAGTGAAGACGGGGATCAGCCCCAGCATTTT. Protein product: CASSEDGDQPQHF.

V usage is TRBV3-1 (or the pseudogene TRBV3-2) and J usage is TRBJ2-1; D unclear. The germline V gene has CDR1 LGHDT and CDR2 YNNKEL (reference sequence). The ends were cut back, 4 bases at V and 6 bases at J, with 13 bases in the middle. This CDR3 is 14 amino acids long. The CDR3 region is CASSRDSWSNEQFF. As DNA, the CDR3 is TGTGCCAGCAGCCGGGATAGCTGGAGCAATGAGCAGTTCTTC.

The chain is built from TRBV11-3 and TRBJ2-3; D gene uncertain. This CDR3 has 17 amino acids. Germline V gene lookup returns CDR1 SGHNT and CDR2 YENEEA. V was shortened by 1 base and J by 6 bases, with 20 bases between the two germline ends. The CDR3 region has the DNA TGTGCCAGCAGCTTAGTGACAACGGGTCGGGCGCGGGATACGCAGTATTTT. This gives the protein CASSLVTTGRARDTQYF.

This chain joins TRBV4-2 and TRBJ1-5, with 10 bases aligning to TRBD1. The CDR3 is made up of 17 amino acids. CDR1 and CDR2 from the germline V gene are LGHNA and YNFKEQ. With V trimmed by 3 bases and J by 1 base, 6 bases remained unmatched. CDR3 loop: CASSQRRDRGSNQPQHF. CDR3 nucleotides: TGTGCCAGCAGCCAGCGCCGGGACAGGGGAAGCAATCAGCCCCAGCATTTT.

The chain carries TRBV18 and TRBJ2-7, with D maybe TRBD2 (7 bases). Trimming took 0 bases from V and 5 from J, leaving 17 bases between them. Germline V gene lookup returns CDR1 KGHSH and CDR2 LQKENI. This CDR3 has 16 residues. CDR3 coding DNA: TGTGCCAGCTCACCACCAAACAGGGACTACCCTCACGAGCAGTACTTC. It translates to CASSPPNRDYPHEQYF.

The rearrangement uses TRBV25-1 and TRBJ2-2, with D hard to call. The CDR3 totals 11 residues. The germline gives CDR1 MGHDK, CDR2 SYGVNS. Deletions cut 8 bases from V and 3 bases from J, with 4 bases between. The CDR3 nucleotides are TGTGCCAGCCGGTACACCGGGGAGCTGTTTTTT. Translation: CASRYTGELFF.